The 30 T cell receptor beta chains reported below all come from one sample, sequenced in a study of shared T cell receptors in the human thymus (dated by TCRdb to 2020 to 2022). The library was made by the immunoSEQ multiplex PCR assay. TCRdb retrieved this table from immuneACCESS and kept in-frame rearrangements only. Not all clones are present; in checked studies, unresolved V genes account for under half, and no reason is known for the remainder. The sample profile shows about 380,000 clones; 85% to 95% of them were found once. Clones ranked in the top ten supply roughly 0.021% of the sample. Source material: thymocytes. The origin of the receptors is a human donor.

This sequence joins TRBV5-4 and TRBJ2-3, with 7 bases identical to TRBD2. The CDR3 is 16 amino acids. V lost 0 bases and J lost 0; bases outside the gene matches: 4. Per germline, CDR1 SGHNT and CDR2 YYREEE (reference sequence). CDR3 DNA sequence: TGTGCCAGCAGCTTGGAACTAGCGACTAGCACAGATACGCAGTATTTT. As protein: CASSLELATSTDTQYF.

For the CDR3, the DNA is TGTGCCAGCAGTGACGGTCTAGCGGGAGTGGCCGGGGAGCTGTTTTTT. Its protein is CASSDGLAGVAGELFF. The J gene is TRBJ2-2, the V gene TRBV2, with TRBD2 identical over 10 bases. V lost 3 bases and J lost 6; bases outside the gene matches: 7. The CDR3 loop spans 16 amino acids. CDR1 and CDR2 (germline): SNHLY, FYNNEI.

The chain has TRBV27 and TRBJ1-6, with TRBD1 matching over 7 bases. V shed 4 bases and J 7 bases; nucleotides not matched to a gene: 10. The germline CDR1 and CDR2 sequences are MNHEY and SMNVEV (reference sequence). The CDR3 loop spans 16 amino acids. CDR3 nucleotide sequence: TGTGCCAGCAGTTCTTGGAGGGGGCTTCGGAATTCACCCCTCCACTTT. The encoded protein is CASSSWRGLRNSPLHF.

The rearrangement links TRBV15 to TRBJ2-3; D not resolved. Per the germline V gene, CDR1 is LNHNV and CDR2 is YYDKDF (reference sequence). The CDR3 runs to 12 residues. V was pared by 2 bases and J by 2 bases, with 2 bases between. The CDR3 nucleotides are TGTGCCACCAGCAGACACACAGATACGCAGTATTTT. As protein: CATSRHTDTQYF.

The V gene is TRBV6-6, the J gene TRBJ2-1; 8 nucleotides agree with TRBD2. Trimming cost V 5 bases and J 8 bases; bases outside gene matches: 11. This CDR3 has 15 residues. The germline V gene has CDR1 MNHNY and CDR2 SVGAGI (reference sequence). Here the CDR3 DNA reads TGTGCCAGCAGTCCCTTCCGGGAGGGCCTCTATGAGCAGTTCTTC. Protein sequence: CASSPFREGLYEQFF.

Only one count was recorded for this clone. The J gene is TRBJ2-3, the V gene TRBV5-1; the match to TRBD1 covers 7 bases. CDR3 length: 16 amino acids. The V gene's germline CDR1 is SGHRS and CDR2 YFSETQ. V shed 3 bases and J 3 bases; nucleotides not matched to a gene: 10. The CDR3 spells CASSYYAGGRTDTQYF. The CDR3 nucleotides are TGCGCCAGCAGCTATTACGCAGGGGGAAGGACAGATACGCAGTATTTT.

This sequence joins TRBV4-3 and TRBJ2-6; 14 nucleotides match TRBD2. The CDR3 has 19 residues. Germline CDR1 reads LGHNA; CDR2 reads YSLEER. V shed 4 bases and J 4 bases; nucleotides not matched to a gene: 9. The CDR3 coding sequence is TGCGCCAGCAGCCGCCCGACTAGCGGGAGGGCCGGAGGGGCCAACGTCCTGACTTTC. This sequence encodes CASSRPTSGRAGGANVLTF.

The rearrangement joins TRBV11-2 to TRBJ2-1; D gene ambiguous. This CDR3 has 16 amino acids. The ends were cut back, 1 base at V and 0 bases at J, with 10 bases in the middle. Germline V CDR1 and CDR2: SGHAT, FQNNGV. CDR3 amino acids: CASSLGVTLSYNEQFF. The CDR3 nucleotides read TGTGCCAGCAGCTTAGGGGTGACTCTCTCCTACAATGAGCAGTTCTTC.

The rearrangement joins TRBV5-1 to TRBJ2-4; D remains unclear. V shed 4 bases and J shed 7 bases, with 15 bases lying between them. Germline values: CDR1 SGHRS, CDR2 YFSETQ. The length of the CDR3 is 14 residues. CDR3 nucleotide sequence: TGCGCCAGCAGCCTACCGGACGGTGGGAACATTCAGTACTTC. Its translation is CASSLPDGGNIQYF.

The chain has TRBV7-2 and TRBJ2-7; D is uncertain. Germline V CDR1 and CDR2: SGHTA, FQGNSA. V lost 5 bases and J 5 bases, leaving 16 bases between the germline ends. This CDR3 has 14 amino acids. CDR3 in amino acids: CASSHPGRSHEQYF. In nucleotides, the CDR3 is TGTGCCAGCAGCCACCCTGGCAGGTCCCACGAGCAGTACTTC. The full variable domain, in which reference TRBV7-2 and TRBJ2-7 provide the parts outside the CDR3, is GAGVSQSPSNKVTEKGKDVELRCDPISGHTALYWYRQSLGQGLEFLIYFQGNSAPDKSGLPSDRFSAERTGGSVSTLTIQRTQQEDSAVYLCASSHPGRSHEQYFGPGTRLTVT.

The CDR3 coding sequence is TGTGCCACCAACTTTCCGGGACAGTCCTACGAGCAGTACTTC. This codes for CATNFPGQSYEQYF. J is TRBJ2-7 and V is TRBV15; 7 bases fit TRBD1. Per the germline V gene, CDR1 is LNHNV and CDR2 is YYDKDF (reference sequence). Germline trimming cut 7 bases from V and 1 base from J; bases unmatched to any gene: 7. This CDR3 is built from 14 residues.

This chain joins TRBV7-6 and TRBJ2-1; 10 bases map to TRBD2. The V gene's germline CDR1 is SGHVS and CDR2 FNYEAQ. Trimming took 1 base from V and 5 from J; bases not matched to a gene: 17. The CDR3 totals 20 residues. CDR3 bases: TGTGCCAGCAGCTTAGGGGTTACAGCGGGAGGGCCCGGGGGGGACAATGAGCAGTTCTTC. This sequence encodes CASSLGVTAGGPGGDNEQFF.

The chain combines TRBV15 with TRBJ1-2; no definite D call. CDR3 length: 17 residues. The germline gives CDR1 LNHNV, CDR2 YYDKDF (reference sequence). Trimming shortened V by 5 bases and J by 6 bases, and 25 bases separated the two germline ends. The CDR3 is CATSPRGGSQSGDGYTF. DNA for the CDR3: TGTGCCACCAGCCCCCGTGGAGGAAGCCAGAGTGGGGATGGCTACACCTTC.

The chain has TRBV29-1 and TRBJ1-2, with D hard to call. V lost 4 bases and J lost 2, with 8 bases in between. The CDR3 has 12 residues. CDR1 and CDR2 from the germline V gene are SQVTM and ANQGSEA. CDR3 nucleotides: TGCAGCGTTGGCGAATTCAACTATGGCTACACCTTC. It is translated as CSVGEFNYGYTF.

This chain connects TRBV7-6 to TRBJ2-6; TRBD1 agrees at 11 bases. Germline assignment: CDR1 SGHVS and CDR2 FNYEAQ. This CDR3 has 16 residues. After removal of 3 bases from V and 2 bases from J, the junction contained 0 bases not matched to a gene. For the CDR3, the DNA is TGTGCCAGCAGCTTGGGACAGGGGGCTGGGGCCAACGTCCTGACTTTC. Translated, it gives CASSLGQGAGANVLTF.

This chain uses TRBV27 with TRBJ2-3, with D perhaps TRBD1 or TRBD2 (5 bases each). Per the germline V gene, CDR1 is MNHEY and CDR2 is SMNVEV (reference sequence). Trimming took 2 bases from V and 6 from J, leaving 24 bases between them. There are 18 residues in the CDR3. The CDR3, as DNA: TGTGCCAGCAGTTTAAGCCCCAGGGAGCGACCTTGGTTGGATACGCAGTATTTT. Amino acids: CASSLSPRERPWLDTQYF.

The chain joins TRBV6-1 to TRBJ2-3; either TRBD1 or TRBD2 may supply D (5 bases each). Germline V gene sequence: CDR1 MNHNS, CDR2 SASEGT. V dropped 2 bases and J dropped 4 bases, with 13 bases sitting between them. This CDR3 region has 15 residues. The CDR3 protein is CASSERGSGADTQYF. CDR3 in DNA: TGTGCCAGCAGTGAAAGGGGCTCCGGGGCAGATACGCAGTATTTT.

The genes are TRBV28 and TRBJ1-5, with 8 bases lining up with TRBD1. V shed 5 bases, J shed 0 bases, and the junction held 3 bases outside the gene matches. The CDR3 length is 15 residues. Germline V gene sequence: CDR1 MDHEN, CDR2 SYDVKM. This CDR3 reads CASSRTGISNQPQHF. The CDR3 DNA follows: TGTGCCAGCAGTCGGACAGGGATTAGCAATCAGCCCCAGCATTTT.

The chain joins TRBV12-5 to TRBJ2-2; D unclear. Germline V gives CDR1 LGHNT, CDR2 FRNRAP. The CDR3 is 14 amino acids. Trimming took 4 bases from V and 4 from J, leaving 10 bases between them. CDR3 region: CASGSASSTGELFF. The CDR3 region has the DNA TGTGCTAGTGGTTCGGCCAGTAGCACCGGGGAGCTGTTTTTT.

The gene calls are TRBV7-9 and TRBJ2-1; 8 nucleotides align to TRBD2. Trimming cost V 10 bases and J 0 bases; bases outside gene matches: 20. There are 19 residues in the CDR3. Germline V lookup: CDR1 SEHNR, CDR2 FQNEAQ (reference sequence). The chain's CDR3 is CAISPGHQIAGCSYNEQFF. The CDR3 region has the DNA TGTGCCATTTCGCCGGGACACCAAATAGCGGGATGCTCCTACAATGAGCAGTTCTTC. Together with reference TRBV7-9 and TRBJ2-1, the CDR3 gives the full variable domain: DTGVSQNPRHKITKRGQNVTFRCDPISEHNRLYWYRQTLGQGPEFLTYFQNEAQLEKSRLLSDRFSAERPKGSFSTLEIQRTEQGDSAMYLCAISPGHQIAGCSYNEQFFGPGTRLTVL.

The V call is TRBV7-9, the J call TRBJ2-4, with D possibly being TRBD2 (6 bases). The CDR3 is 17 residues long. Germline V CDR1 and CDR2: SEHNR, FQNEAQ (reference sequence). V shed 6 bases and J shed 3 bases, with 21 bases lying between them. CDR3: CASSPITWGLNKNIQYF. CDR3 in DNA: TGTGCCAGCAGTCCGATAACCTGGGGACTCAACAAAAACATTCAGTACTTC.

The chain is built from TRBV5-5 and TRBJ2-3, with a weak D call TRBD2 (5 bases). Germline CDR1 and CDR2: SGHKS and YYEKEE (reference sequence). CDR3 length equals 16 residues. V dropped 4 bases and J dropped 2 bases, with 17 bases sitting between them. CDR3 residues: CASSLSPSRSTDTQYF. As DNA, the CDR3 is TGTGCCAGCAGCCTCTCCCCTAGCCGGTCCACAGATACGCAGTATTTT.

The chain employs TRBV16 and TRBJ2-1; maybe TRBD2 (5 bases). Per germline, CDR1 KGHSY and CDR2 FQNENV. The germline V and J ends were trimmed by 4 bases and 8 bases, with 15 bases remaining between them. CDR3 length: 14 amino acids. The CDR3 DNA reads as TGTGCCAGCAGCCCGAGAGGTCGGGGATATGAGCAGTTCTTC. Its protein product is CASSPRGRGYEQFF.

The V call is TRBV6-1, the J call TRBJ1-1; perhaps TRBD1 as D (5 bases). This CDR3 comprises 14 residues. The germline CDR1 and CDR2 sequences are MNHNS and SASEGT. Trimming pared 2 bases from V and 0 bases from J, leaving 7 bases between. As DNA, the CDR3 is TGTGCCAGCAGTGAACAGGGCTTGAACACTGAAGCTTTCTTT. Amino acids: CASSEQGLNTEAFF.

J is TRBJ2-3 and V is TRBV5-4, with 8 bases that match TRBD1. The CDR3 runs to 17 residues. Germline V CDR1 and CDR2: SGHNT, YYREEE (reference sequence). J lost 4 bases, V lost 0 bases, and 10 bases had no gene match. The CDR3 reads CASSLARTGKVADTQYF. CDR3 DNA: TGTGCCAGCAGCTTGGCCAGGACAGGGAAGGTGGCAGATACGCAGTATTTT. The full variable domain, completed using reference TRBV5-4 and TRBJ2-3, is ETGVTQSPTHLIKTRGQQVTLRCSSQSGHNTVSWYQQALGQGPQFIFQYYREEENGRGNFPPRFSGLQFPNYSSELNVNALELDDSALYLCASSLARTGKVADTQYFGPGTRLTVL.

J is TRBJ2-7 and V is TRBV6-1; D is undetermined. The CDR3 is 11 amino acids. The germline V gene encodes CDR1 MNHNS and CDR2 SASEGT. Trimming took off 7 bases at V and 9 bases at J, with 13 bases between the two ends. This CDR3 is CASTTKGGQYF. CDR3 bases: TGTGCCAGCACAACTAAAGGCGGGCAGTACTTC.

The chain carries TRBV7-9 and TRBJ2-2, with a tentative D call TRBD2 (6 bases). The CDR3 has 17 residues. Between the trimmed V and J ends, which lost 2 bases and 3 bases, there was a span of 16 bases. The V gene's germline CDR1 is SEHNR and CDR2 FQNEAQ (reference sequence). The CDR3 region is CASSLPSRRADTGELFF. In DNA, the CDR3 is TGTGCCAGCAGCTTACCCTCGAGGAGGGCGGACACCGGGGAGCTGTTTTTT.

This chain joins TRBV11-3 and TRBJ1-1; possible D gene TRBD1, 5 bases. CDR1 SGHNT and CDR2 YENEEA come from the germline V gene. Trimming removed 3 bases from V and 0 bases from J, with 5 bases in between. The CDR3 covers 13 residues. The CDR3 reads CASSFRVNTEAFF. CDR3 sequence (DNA): TGTGCCAGCAGCTTCAGGGTGAACACTGAAGCTTTCTTT.

The chain uses TRBV5-4 and TRBJ2-7; 11 bases align to TRBD1. Germline CDR1 SGHNT, CDR2 YYREEE (reference sequence). V shed 4 bases and J 0 bases; nucleotides not matched to a gene: 15. This CDR3 region has 19 residues. The CDR3 reads CASSPIQDRGLPSSYEQYF. CDR3 DNA sequence: TGTGCCAGCAGCCCCATCCAGGACAGGGGGCTTCCGAGCTCCTACGAGCAGTACTTC. Together with reference TRBV5-4 and TRBJ2-7, the CDR3 gives the full variable domain: ETGVTQSPTHLIKTRGQQVTLRCSSQSGHNTVSWYQQALGQGPQFIFQYYREEENGRGNFPPRFSGLQFPNYSSELNVNALELDDSALYLCASSPIQDRGLPSSYEQYFGPGTRLTVT.

The CDR3 DNA sequence: TGTGCCAGCACCCGAGGGAGGAGTTTGGACAAAAACATTCAGTACTTC. It specifies CASTRGRSLDKNIQYF. V gene TRBV6-6 combines with J gene TRBJ2-4; TRBD2 might be the D (6 bases). V was pared by 7 bases and J by 3 bases, with 19 bases between. The CDR3 is 16 residues long. Per the germline V gene, CDR1 is MNHNY and CDR2 is SVGAGI (reference sequence).